The T cell receptor (beta chain) described here comes from a study of blood T cell repertoires in COVID-19. Study details: Samples came from the United States, Italy and Spain, spanning acute and convalescent COVID-19. T cells, B-cell-depleted T cells, or PBMCs provided the cDNA or gDNA that served as material.

Living in under 30 US areas, the participants were between roughly 18 and 89 years of age. Original analysis: From reference gene primer amplification, estimates of nucleated cell counts were derived. The assay was immunoSEQ multiplex PCR, and TCRdb's table has in-frame clones only and misses some. The DNA gave D and trimming, while V, J and clone size come from that table. The sample shows roughly 260,000 clones, 87% of them seen only once. This clone was counted once. With V trimmed by 3 bases and J by 8 bases, 6 bases remained unmatched. CDR3 length equals 15 residues. Germline CDR1 is ENHRY and CDR2 is SYGVKD.

This chain uses TRBV10-3 with TRBJ1-6; 8 bases are a match to TRBD1. The receptor comes from a woman in her twenties or thirties with acute COVID-19. The sequenced material came from PBMCs or T cells enriched from blood (not recorded which). CDR3 sequence: CAISEGTGSDSPLHF. The DNA for the CDR3 is TGTGCCATCAGTGAAGGGACAGGCAGTGATTCACCCCTCCACTTT.